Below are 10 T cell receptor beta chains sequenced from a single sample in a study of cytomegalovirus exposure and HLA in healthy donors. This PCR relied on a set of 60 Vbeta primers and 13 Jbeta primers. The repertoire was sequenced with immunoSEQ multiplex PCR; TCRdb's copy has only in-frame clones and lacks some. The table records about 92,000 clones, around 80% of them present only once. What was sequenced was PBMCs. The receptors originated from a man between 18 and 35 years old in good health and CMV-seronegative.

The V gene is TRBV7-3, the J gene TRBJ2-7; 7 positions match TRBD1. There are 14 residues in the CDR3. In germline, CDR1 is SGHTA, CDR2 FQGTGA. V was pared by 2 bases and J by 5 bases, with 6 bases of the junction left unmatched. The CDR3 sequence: CASSLRGQADEQYF. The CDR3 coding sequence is TGTGCCAGCAGCTTACGCGGACAGGCGGACGAGCAGTACTTC.

The CDR3 nucleotides are TGTGCCAGCAGCTTGTGGGGGGAAAACATTCAGTACTTC. It codes for CASSLWGENIQYF. V gene TRBV7-9 combines with J gene TRBJ2-4; a weak D match, TRBD2 (6 bases). This CDR3 comprises 13 residues. CDR1 and CDR2 (germline): SEHNR, FQNEAQ (reference sequence). V lost 3 bases to trimming and J lost 5 bases, with 8 bases between them. The full variable domain, rest sourced from reference TRBV7-9 and TRBJ2-4, is DTGVSQNPRHKITKRGQNVTFRCDPISEHNRLYWYRQTLGQGPEFLTYFQNEAQLEKSRLLSDRFSAERPKGSFSTLEIQRTEQGDSAMYLCASSLWGENIQYFGAGTRLSVL.

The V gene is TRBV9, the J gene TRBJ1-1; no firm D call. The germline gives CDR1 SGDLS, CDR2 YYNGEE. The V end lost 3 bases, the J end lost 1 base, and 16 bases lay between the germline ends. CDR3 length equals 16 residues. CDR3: CASSAPAGGRNTEAFF. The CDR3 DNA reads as TGTGCCAGCAGCGCCCCGGCAGGAGGCCGGAACACTGAAGCTTTCTTT.

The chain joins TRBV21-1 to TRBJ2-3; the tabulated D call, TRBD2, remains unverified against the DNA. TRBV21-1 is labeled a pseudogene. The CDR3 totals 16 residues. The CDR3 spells CASSKASGGRADTQYF. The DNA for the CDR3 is TGTGCCAGCAGCAAAGCTTCGGGAGGACGGGCAGATACGCAGTATTTT.

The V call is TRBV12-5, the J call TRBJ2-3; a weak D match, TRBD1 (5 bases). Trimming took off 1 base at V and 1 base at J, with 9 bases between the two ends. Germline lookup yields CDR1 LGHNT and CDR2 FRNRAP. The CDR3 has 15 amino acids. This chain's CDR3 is CASGLGRVGTDTQYF. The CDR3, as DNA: TGTGCTAGTGGTTTGGGCAGGGTGGGCACAGATACGCAGTATTTT.

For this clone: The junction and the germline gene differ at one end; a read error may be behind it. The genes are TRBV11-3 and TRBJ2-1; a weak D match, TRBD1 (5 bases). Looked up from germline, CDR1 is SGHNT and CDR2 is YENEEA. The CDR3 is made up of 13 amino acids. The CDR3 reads CASSLDNYNGQFF. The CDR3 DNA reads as TGTGCCAGCAGCTTGGACAACTACAATGGGCAGTTCTTC. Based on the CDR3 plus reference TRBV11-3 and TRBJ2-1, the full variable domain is EAGVVQSPRYKIIEKKQPVAFWCNPISGHNTLYWYLQNLGQGPELLIRYENEEAVDDSQLPKDRFSAERLKGVDSTLKIQPAELGDSAVYLCASSLDNYNGQFFGPGTRLTVL.

CDR3 residues: CASSRGLAGSANTGELFF. DNA for the CDR3: TGTGCCAGTAGTAGGGGACTAGCGGGGAGTGCTAACACCGGGGAGCTGTTTTTT. The V gene is TRBV19, the J gene TRBJ2-2, with 13 bases aligning to TRBD2. Germline V CDR1 and CDR2: LNHDA, SQIVND (reference sequence). CDR3 size: 18 residues. Germline trimming cut 4 bases from V and 2 bases from J; bases unmatched to any gene: 7.

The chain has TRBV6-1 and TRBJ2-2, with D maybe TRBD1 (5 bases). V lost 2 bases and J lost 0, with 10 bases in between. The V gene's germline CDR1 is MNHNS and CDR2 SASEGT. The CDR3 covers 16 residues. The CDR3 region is CASSEIQVPNTGELFF. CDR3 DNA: TGTGCCAGCAGTGAAATACAGGTTCCGAACACCGGGGAGCTGTTTTTT.

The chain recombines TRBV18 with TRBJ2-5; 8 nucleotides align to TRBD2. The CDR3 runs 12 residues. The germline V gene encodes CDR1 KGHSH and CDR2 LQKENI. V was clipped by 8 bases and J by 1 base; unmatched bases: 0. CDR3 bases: TGTGCCAGCGGGACTAGCCAAGAGACCCAGTACTTC. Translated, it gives CASGTSQETQYF.

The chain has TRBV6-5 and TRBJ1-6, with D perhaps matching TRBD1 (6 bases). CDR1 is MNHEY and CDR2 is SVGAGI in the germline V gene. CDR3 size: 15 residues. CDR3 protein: CASRGGSSYNSPLHF. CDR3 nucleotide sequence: TGTGCTTCTAGGGGGGGGAGCTCCTATAATTCACCCCTCCACTTT.